This TCR beta chain was found in a study of Graves' ophthalmopathy and Graves' hyperthyroidism. The ends were cut back, 2 bases at V and 5 bases at J, with 3 bases in the middle. The CDR3 has 11 amino acids. This clonotype was seen many times. Investigators amplified TCR beta CDR3 regions from RNA transcripts. Following a first-round RT-PCR that used HTBI primers, a second-round multiplex PCR was carried out. TCRdb reprocessed the multiplex PCR reads via MiXCR and lists one record per CDR3 protein. The table includes approximately 150,000 distinct CDR3 sequences, just under 40% detected once. Other autoimmune disease, uncontrolled infection, pregnancy and lactation led to exclusion.

The specimen was peripheral blood. The receptor was derived from a man younger than 40 with Graves' ophthalmopathy. The V call is TRBV12-3 or TRBV12-4, the J call TRBJ2-5; D call uncertain. The CDR3 here is CASSLIETQYF. CDR3 sequence (DNA): TGTGCCAGCAGTTTAATTGAGACCCAGTACTTC.